The next 4 T cell receptor beta chains were all read from a single sample in a study of CD8 T cells in ankylosing spondylitis. MiXCR was run by TCRdb on the 5' RACE reads, yielding one entry per CDR3 protein. The sample holds about 170,000 distinct CDR3 sequences, around 20% seen once. The sample consisted of blood, either unsorted or a sorted T cell fraction (not recorded which). The receptors were sampled from a male donor with ankylosing spondylitis or in good health (not recorded which).

At least ten counts were recorded for this clonotype. The chain combines TRBV20-1 with TRBJ1-1, with unresolved D. In germline, CDR1 is DFQATT, CDR2 SNEGSKA (reference sequence). This CDR3 is built from 12 residues. The V gene lost 1 base and the J gene lost 6 bases, with 9 bases spanning the gap. The CDR3 region has the DNA TGCAGTGCTAGAGGGAAGCGATCTGAAGCTTTCTTT. It is translated as CSARGKRSEAFF.

This clonotype was recorded many times. This chain joins TRBV10-3 and TRBJ2-1, with 12 bases matching TRBD2. CDR1 ENHRY and CDR2 SYGVKD come from the germline V gene. This CDR3 spans 17 amino acids. The V and J ends lost 3 bases and 3 bases, in that order; junction bases with no gene match: 6. The CDR3 nucleotides are TGTGCCATCAGTGATCCTACGACTAGCGGGAGCTACAATGAGCAGTTCTTC. It specifies CAISDPTTSGSYNEQFF.

This clonotype was detected only a few times. CDR3 in amino acids: CASSKGDSNEQFF. CDR3 DNA sequence: TGTGCCAGTAGTAAGGGGGACAGCAATGAGCAGTTCTTC. The chain is built from TRBV19 and TRBJ2-1, with 7 bases aligning to TRBD1. J gave up 6 bases and V 4 bases, and 3 bases lay outside the gene matches. Looked up from germline, CDR1 is LNHDA and CDR2 is SQIVND (reference sequence). The CDR3 consists of 13 residues.

The chain is built from TRBV4-1 and TRBJ2-7, with no clear D. V was cut by 0 bases and J by 0 bases, with 6 bases left in between. Germline CDR1 and CDR2: MGHRA and YSYEKL. CDR3 length: 14 amino acids. CDR3 coding DNA: TGCGCCAGCAGCCAAGATCACGGCTCCTACGAGCAGTACTTC. This sequence encodes CASSQDHGSYEQYF.